The source of this T cell receptor beta chain is a study of beta chain features in type 1 diabetes. From germline, CDR1 is SNHLY and CDR2 FYNNEI. The CDR3 totals 20 residues. V was trimmed by 0 bases and J by 2 bases, leaving 25 bases between them. Whole-study findings and limits: Cells carrying high TCR expression could end up over-represented when cDNA is sequenced. The question left open here concerned HLA type influencing TCRB rearrangement. TCRB CDR3 length was moderately but significantly reduced in all four CD4+ subsets of Type 1 diabetes patients.

This clone came up a few times. Its specificity is not known. Other DNA sequences in this sample translate to the same CDR3. Every isolated RNA sample was fully reverse transcribed, so sequencing captured expressed TCRB transcripts. Some clones are missing from TCRdb's copy, which holds only in-frame ones; the method was immunoSEQ multiplex PCR. The sample holds 100,000 to 150,000 clones, roughly 17% seen once. The source of this sequence is a man younger than 30 with type 1 diabetes. This chain links TRBV2 with TRBJ2-5, with D possibly being TRBD1 (6 bases). Source material: central memory CD4+ T cells from blood. The CDR3 here is CASSEALQSAVAGVQETQYF. CDR3 nucleotides: TGTGCCAGCAGTGAAGCGCTTCAATCCGCAGTGGCAGGGGTACAAGAGACCCAGTACTTC. Looking up the rest from reference TRBV2 and TRBJ2-5 gives the full variable domain: EPEVTQTPSHQVTQMGQEVILRCVPISNHLYFYWYRQILGQKVEFLVSFYNNEISEKSEIFDDQFSVERPDGSNFTLKIRSTKLEDSAMYFCASSEALQSAVAGVQETQYFGPGTRLLVL.